This is a list of T cell receptor beta chains from one sample in a study of blood T cell repertoires in COVID-19. Here immunoSEQ multiplex PCR was the method, and the copy in TCRdb shows in-frame clones only, minus some. This table holds 160,000 or so clones, about four fifths found once. Input material: PBMCs or T cells enriched from blood (not recorded which). These receptors were taken from a man aged 55 to 70 who had recovered from COVID-19. CDR3s include the opening cysteine and the closing phenylalanine or tryptophan. D genes are given only for firm matches. A row's size may be missing; if present it is once, few, many or a size class.

clone_size: NA
v_call: TRBV7-3
d_call: NA
j_call: TRBJ2-3
cdr3_aa: CASSLVPGVSDTQYF
cdr3_nt: TGTGCCAGCAGCTTGGTACCGGGAGTCTCAGATACGCAGTATTTT

clone_size: few
v_call: TRBV10-1
d_call: TRBD1
j_call: TRBJ2-2
cdr3_aa: CASSEWTGSNTGELFF
cdr3_nt: TGCGCCAGCAGTGAGTGGACAGGTTCGAACACCGGGGAGCTGTTTTTT

clone_size: NA
v_call: TRBV5-1
d_call: TRBD1
j_call: TRBJ1-6
cdr3_aa: CASSTGQPRSSYNSPLHF
cdr3_nt: TGCGCCAGCAGCACGGGACAGCCCCGGAGCTCCTATAATTCACCCCTCCACTTT

clone_size: NA
v_call: TRBV5-6
d_call: TRBD1
j_call: TRBJ1-5
cdr3_aa: CASSSWGGQGVRWNQPQHF
cdr3_nt: TGTGCCAGCAGCTCCTGGGGGGGACAGGGAGTAAGGTGGAATCAGCCCCAGCATTTT

clone_size: NA
v_call: TRBV6-2/TRBV6-3
d_call: TRBD2
j_call: TRBJ2-3
cdr3_aa: CASSQLGRSRGTDTQYF
cdr3_nt: TGTGCCAGCAGCCAACTCGGGAGGTCCCGTGGCACAGATACGCAGTATTTT

clone_size: NA
v_call: TRBV6-6
d_call: NA
j_call: TRBJ1-5
cdr3_aa: CASSYSQNQPQHF
cdr3_nt: TGTGCCAGCAGTTACTCGCAGAATCAGCCCCAGCATTTT

clone_size: NA
v_call: TRBV7-3
d_call: TRBD1
j_call: TRBJ2-1
cdr3_aa: CASSRGTGVTYNEQFF
cdr3_nt: TGTGCCAGCAGCCGGGGGACAGGGGTAACCTACAATGAGCAGTTCTTC

clone_size: NA
v_call: TRBV7-9
d_call: NA
j_call: TRBJ1-6
cdr3_aa: CASSPDTGAYNSPLHF
cdr3_nt: TGTGCCAGCAGCCCGGATACCGGGGCCTATAATTCACCCCTCCACTTT

clone_size: NA
v_call: TRBV27
d_call: NA
j_call: TRBJ1-2
cdr3_aa: CASSSGVYGYTF
cdr3_nt: TGTGCCAGCAGTTCAGGGGTCTATGGCTACACCTTC

clone_size: NA
v_call: TRBV7-6
d_call: TRBD1
j_call: TRBJ2-5
cdr3_aa: CASSLGQGALETQYF
cdr3_nt: TGTGCCAGCAGCCTGGGACAGGGGGCCTTAGAGACCCAGTACTTC

clone_size: NA
v_call: TRBV28
d_call: TRBD2
j_call: TRBJ2-7
cdr3_aa: CASRGTSGLKYEQYF
cdr3_nt: TGTGCCAGCAGGGGGACTAGCGGGCTCAAATACGAGCAGTACTTC

clone_size: NA
v_call: TRBV28
d_call: NA
j_call: TRBJ2-7
cdr3_aa: CACGRRATYEQYF
cdr3_nt: TGTGCCTGCGGTCGCAGGGCCACCTACGAGCAGTACTTC

clone_size: many
v_call: TRBV12-5
d_call: NA
j_call: TRBJ1-5
cdr3_aa: CASASSVLPQHF
cdr3_nt: TGTGCTAGTGCCTCCTCGGTTCTGCCCCAGCATTTT

clone_size: once
v_call: TRBV6-5
d_call: NA
j_call: TRBJ2-7
cdr3_aa: CASSPGLGTIYEQYF
cdr3_nt: TGTGCCAGCAGCCCCGGACTCGGAACAATCTACGAGCAGTACTTC

clone_size: NA
v_call: TRBV7-2
d_call: TRBD2
j_call: TRBJ2-2
cdr3_aa: CASSLARQRGYTGELFF
cdr3_nt: TGTGCCAGCAGCTTAGCGAGGCAGCGGGGATACACCGGGGAGCTGTTTTTT

clone_size: NA
v_call: TRBV11-1
d_call: NA
j_call: TRBJ1-1
cdr3_aa: CASSFRGTNTEAFF
cdr3_nt: TGTGCCAGCAGCTTTAGGGGGACGAACACTGAAGCTTTCTTT

clone_size: NA
v_call: TRBV12-5
d_call: NA
j_call: TRBJ1-4
cdr3_aa: CASGQGALREKLFF
cdr3_nt: TGTGCTAGTGGTCAAGGAGCTTTGAGGGAAAAACTGTTTTTT

clone_size: NA
v_call: TRBV25-1
d_call: NA
j_call: TRBJ1-1
cdr3_aa: CASSEFNPPVNTEAFF
cdr3_nt: TGTGCCAGCAGTGAATTTAACCCCCCGGTGAACACTGAAGCTTTCTTT

clone_size: NA
v_call: TRBV7-8
d_call: TRBD1
j_call: TRBJ1-1
cdr3_aa: CASSAGQILNTEAFF
cdr3_nt: TGTGCCAGCAGCGCGGGACAGATTCTCAACACTGAAGCTTTCTTT

clone_size: few
v_call: TRBV5-8
d_call: TRBD1
j_call: TRBJ1-1
cdr3_aa: CASSLYRGGSNTEAFF
cdr3_nt: TGTGCCAGCAGCTTGTACAGGGGTGGGTCGAACACTGAAGCTTTCTTT

clone_size: NA
v_call: TRBV11-2
d_call: NA
j_call: TRBJ1-5
cdr3_aa: CASSSSWEQPQHF
cdr3_nt: TGTGCCAGCAGCTCCTCCTGGGAGCAGCCCCAGCATTTT

clone_size: NA
v_call: TRBV10-3
d_call: TRBD1
j_call: TRBJ1-4
cdr3_aa: CAISAGTGSPTNEKLFF
cdr3_nt: TGTGCCATCAGCGCCGGGACAGGGTCGCCAACTAATGAAAAACTGTTTTTT

clone_size: NA
v_call: TRBV27
d_call: NA
j_call: TRBJ1-1
cdr3_aa: CASSTLQGPEAFF
cdr3_nt: TGTGCCAGCTCGACTCTCCAGGGCCCTGAAGCTTTCTTT

clone_size: NA
v_call: TRBV13
d_call: NA
j_call: TRBJ2-1
cdr3_aa: CASSPPLTVLSYNEQFF
cdr3_nt: TGTGCCAGCAGCCCTCCTCTGACAGTGCTCTCCTACAATGAGCAGTTCTTC

clone_size: NA
v_call: TRBV11-2
d_call: TRBD1
j_call: TRBJ1-1
cdr3_aa: CASSLGQGWTEAFF
cdr3_nt: TGTGCCAGCAGCCTGGGACAGGGATGGACTGAAGCTTTCTTT

clone_size: NA
v_call: TRBV5-1
d_call: TRBD2
j_call: TRBJ2-5
cdr3_aa: CASSMGLALETQYF
cdr3_nt: TGCGCCAGCAGCATGGGACTAGCCCTGGAGACCCAGTACTTC

clone_size: NA
v_call: TRBV3-1/TRBV3-2
d_call: NA
j_call: TRBJ1-6
cdr3_aa: CASSPVLGGYNSPLHF
cdr3_nt: TGTGCCAGCAGCCCTGTCCTAGGCGGCTATAATTCACCCCTCCACTTT

clone_size: NA
v_call: TRBV7-3
d_call: NA
j_call: TRBJ1-1
cdr3_aa: CASSLGANTEAFF
cdr3_nt: TGTGCCAGCAGCTTGGGGGCGAACACTGAAGCTTTCTTT

clone_size: few
v_call: TRBV7-2
d_call: NA
j_call: TRBJ2-2
cdr3_aa: CASSLRGMGTGELFF
cdr3_nt: TGTGCCAGCAGCTTACGGGGTATGGGCACCGGGGAGCTGTTTTTT

clone_size: NA
v_call: TRBV27
d_call: TRBD1
j_call: TRBJ2-3
cdr3_aa: CASSLRDSASTDTQYF
cdr3_nt: TGTGCCAGCAGTTTACGGGACAGCGCTAGCACAGATACGCAGTATTTT

clone_size: NA
v_call: TRBV2
d_call: TRBD1
j_call: TRBJ2-7
cdr3_aa: CASRIQGATYEQYF
cdr3_nt: TGTGCCAGCAGAATTCAGGGGGCGACATACGAGCAGTACTTC

clone_size: NA
v_call: TRBV5-1
d_call: TRBD1
j_call: TRBJ2-3
cdr3_aa: CASSFRQGPDTQYF
cdr3_nt: TGCGCCAGCAGCTTTCGACAGGGGCCAGATACGCAGTATTTT

clone_size: NA
v_call: TRBV19
d_call: NA
j_call: TRBJ2-2
cdr3_aa: CASVPGTNTGELFF
cdr3_nt: TGTGCCAGCGTTCCCGGGACAAACACCGGGGAGCTGTTTTTT

clone_size: few
v_call: TRBV19
d_call: NA
j_call: TRBJ1-1
cdr3_aa: CASSITQHISNTEAFF
cdr3_nt: TGTGCCAGTAGTATAACCCAACACATTTCGAACACTGAAGCTTTCTTT

clone_size: NA
v_call: TRBV9
d_call: NA
j_call: TRBJ1-5
cdr3_aa: CASSVDSYQPQHF
cdr3_nt: TGTGCCAGCAGCGTAGACAGCTATCAGCCCCAGCATTTT

clone_size: NA
v_call: TRBV19
d_call: TRBD1
j_call: TRBJ1-5
cdr3_aa: CASSRQGHQPQHF
cdr3_nt: TGTGCCAGTAGTAGACAGGGTCATCAGCCCCAGCATTTT

clone_size: many
v_call: TRBV11-2
d_call: NA
j_call: TRBJ2-2
cdr3_aa: CASSLGGGLGANTGELFF
cdr3_nt: TGTGCCAGCAGCCTAGGAGGGGGTTTAGGGGCGAACACCGGGGAGCTGTTTTTT

clone_size: NA
v_call: TRBV10-3
d_call: TRBD1
j_call: TRBJ1-2
cdr3_aa: CATGGTGTGYGYTF
cdr3_nt: TGTGCCACCGGCGGCACCGGGACAGGGTATGGCTACACCTTC

clone_size: NA
v_call: TRBV9
d_call: TRBD2
j_call: TRBJ2-3
cdr3_aa: CASSATSGTSTDTQYF
cdr3_nt: TGTGCCAGCAGCGCCACTAGCGGGACTTCCACAGATACGCAGTATTTT

clone_size: NA
v_call: TRBV11-2
d_call: NA
j_call: TRBJ2-2
cdr3_aa: CASSRRGNTGELFF
cdr3_nt: TGTGCCAGCAGCCGCAGGGGGAACACCGGGGAGCTGTTTTTT

clone_size: NA
v_call: TRBV2
d_call: NA
j_call: TRBJ2-7
cdr3_aa: CASRYGGGLDSYEQYF
cdr3_nt: TGTGCCAGCAGATACGGTGGAGGGTTGGACTCCTACGAGCAGTACTTC

clone_size: NA
v_call: TRBV7-2
d_call: TRBD2
j_call: TRBJ2-1
cdr3_aa: CASSGLAGGPEEQFF
cdr3_nt: TGTGCCAGCAGCGGACTAGCGGGGGGGCCCGAAGAGCAGTTCTTC

clone_size: many
v_call: TRBV14
d_call: NA
j_call: TRBJ1-1
cdr3_aa: CASSWRRDTEAFF
cdr3_nt: TGTGCCAGCAGCTGGAGACGGGACACTGAAGCTTTCTTT

clone_size: NA
v_call: TRBV29-1
d_call: NA
j_call: TRBJ2-3
cdr3_aa: CSVRTSTDTQYF
cdr3_nt: TGCAGCGTTCGTACTAGCACAGATACGCAGTATTTT